This T cell receptor beta chain was sequenced in a study of Ad26.COV2.S vaccination and SARS-CoV-2 variants. This clone was seen a few times. This CDR3 spans 15 amino acids. From germline, CDR1 is SGHTA and CDR2 FQGNSA. Trimming removed 1 base from V and 1 base from J, with 8 bases in between. Data came from immunoSEQ multiplex PCR; TCRdb stores just in-frame clones and leaves some out. The sample shows about 350,000 clones, approximately 90% of them seen only once. Noted treatment: about 20 received Ad26.COV2.S at low or high dose, single or two shots; about five received placebo; per-sample allocation not given. Sampling took place 63 days after the first vaccine or placebo injection.

The genes are TRBV7-2 and TRBJ1-5; D is undetermined. The sample was peripheral blood, taken in a trial of Ad26.COV2.S vaccine versus placebo. This TCR derives from a person aged 18-65 years who received the Ad26.COV2.S COVID-19 vaccine or a placebo. CDR3 in amino acids: CASSLVRESNQPQHF. CDR3 sequence (DNA): TGTGCCAGCAGCTTAGTGAGAGAGAGCAATCAGCCCCAGCATTTT.